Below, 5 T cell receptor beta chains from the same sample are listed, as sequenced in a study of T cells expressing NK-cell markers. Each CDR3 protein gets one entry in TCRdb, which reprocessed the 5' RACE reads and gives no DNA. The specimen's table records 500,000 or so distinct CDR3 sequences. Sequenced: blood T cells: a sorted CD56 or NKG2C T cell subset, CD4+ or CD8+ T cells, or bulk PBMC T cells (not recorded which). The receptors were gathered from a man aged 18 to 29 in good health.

The CDR3 loop reads CASSKEAGEQFF. The V gene is TRBV27, the J gene TRBJ2-1; the D call of TRBD2 rests on TCRdb alone, since no DNA is present to check it. Germline V CDR1 and CDR2: MNHEY, SMNVEV (reference sequence). The CDR3 is 12 amino acids.

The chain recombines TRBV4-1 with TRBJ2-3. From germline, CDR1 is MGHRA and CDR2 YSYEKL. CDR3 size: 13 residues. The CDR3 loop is CASSQQGADTQYF.

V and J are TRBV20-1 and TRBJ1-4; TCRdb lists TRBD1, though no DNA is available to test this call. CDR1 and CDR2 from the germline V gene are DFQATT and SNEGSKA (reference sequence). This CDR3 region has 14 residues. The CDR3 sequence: CSARSTGGPEKLFF.

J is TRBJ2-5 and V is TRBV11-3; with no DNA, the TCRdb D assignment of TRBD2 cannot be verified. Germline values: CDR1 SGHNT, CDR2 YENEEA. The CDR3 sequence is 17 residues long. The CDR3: CASSLDLAGGPGETQYF.

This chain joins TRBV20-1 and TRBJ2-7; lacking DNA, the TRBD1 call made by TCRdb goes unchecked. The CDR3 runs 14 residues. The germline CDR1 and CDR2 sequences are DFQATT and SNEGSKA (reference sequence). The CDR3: CSATQIDRNYEQYF.